The 27 T cell receptor beta chains below were found in one sample sequenced in a study of cytomegalovirus exposure and HLA in healthy donors. PCR employed 60 Vbeta and 13 Jbeta primers. Assay: immunoSEQ multiplex PCR; the TCRdb copy retains only in-frame clones and omits some. Of over 60,000 clones in the sample, roughly 76% were seen once. The sequenced sample was PBMCs. The receptor set was obtained from a man aged 18 to 29 in good health and CMV-seronegative.

This clone was counted between two and nine times. This chain connects TRBV7-3 to TRBJ2-3, with 12 positions matching TRBD2. The CDR3 totals 16 residues. Germline CDR1 is SGHTA and CDR2 is FQGTGA. After removal of 5 bases from V and 6 bases from J, the junction contained 9 bases not matched to a gene. The CDR3 coding sequence is TGTGCCAGCAGCCCAGGCCTAGCGGGGGGGCAGGATACGCAGTATTTT. This encodes CASSPGLAGGQDTQYF.

V gene TRBV5-4 combines with J gene TRBJ2-7, with 8 nucleotides matching TRBD1. J lost 1 base, V lost 5 bases, and 5 bases had no gene match. The CDR3 covers 14 residues. Germline V CDR1 and CDR2: SGHNT, YYREEE (reference sequence). CDR3 sequence reads: CASSRDRGSYEQYF. The CDR3 nucleotides read TGTGCCAGCAGTCGCGACAGGGGTTCCTACGAGCAGTACTTC. The full variable domain, completed using reference TRBV5-4 and TRBJ2-7, is ETGVTQSPTHLIKTRGQQVTLRCSSQSGHNTVSWYQQALGQGPQFIFQYYREEENGRGNFPPRFSGLQFPNYSSELNVNALELDDSALYLCASSRDRGSYEQYFGPGTRLTVT.

The chain has TRBV5-1 and TRBJ2-7; 7 bases align to TRBD2. This CDR3 has 16 amino acids. Germline CDR1 reads SGHRS; CDR2 reads YFSETQ. V lost 2 bases and J lost 2; bases outside the gene matches: 10. CDR3 region: CASSFSPSGEPYEQYF. In DNA, the CDR3 is TGCGCCAGCAGCTTCTCTCCCAGCGGGGAACCCTACGAGCAGTACTTC.

This clone came up once. The rearrangement joins TRBV9 to TRBJ1-5; no clear D gene. The CDR3 spans 14 residues. The V end was cut by 4 bases, the J end by 3 bases, with 11 bases between. Germline V gene sequence: CDR1 SGDLS, CDR2 YYNGEE. CDR3 in DNA: TGTGCCAGCAGCCCACGAGCCTCCAATCAGCCCCAGCATTTT. Translating it yields CASSPRASNQPQHF.

A single count supports this clone. The sample contains more than one DNA sequence encoding this CDR3. The chain combines TRBV6-6 with TRBJ2-7; 7 bases match TRBD1. The length of the CDR3 is 16 residues. Looked up from germline, CDR1 is MNHNY and CDR2 is SVGAGI (reference sequence). Trimming at V came to 2 bases and at J to 0 bases, leaving 7 bases not matched to a gene. In DNA form, the CDR3 reads TGTGCCAGCAGTTACCTCAGACAGGGTGTCTCCTACGAGCAGTACGTC. This gives the protein CASSYLRQGVSYEQYV.

This chain uses TRBV27 with TRBJ1-2, with D perhaps matching TRBD1 (6 bases). Trimming left V 5 bases short and J 7 bases short, with 14 bases between. The germline gives CDR1 MNHEY, CDR2 SMNVEV (reference sequence). CDR3 size: 13 residues. CDR3 amino acids: CASSLGAGAGYTF. CDR3 DNA: TGTGCCAGCAGTCTAGGGGCAGGGGCTGGCTACACCTTC.

This chain uses TRBV6-4 with TRBJ2-3; 10 nucleotides align to TRBD2. The CDR3 is 16 amino acids. Unmatched junction bases numbered 5, after V lost 2 bases and J lost 3 bases. Germline V gives CDR1 MRHNA, CDR2 SNTAGT. In DNA, the CDR3 is TGTGCCAGCAGTGACATAGCGGGGGGAGGGACAGATACGCAGTATTTT. Amino acids: CASSDIAGGGTDTQYF.

The chain couples TRBV7-2 to TRBJ1-4, with D tentatively TRBD1 (6 bases). The germline V gene encodes CDR1 SGHTA and CDR2 FQGNSA. The CDR3 runs 15 residues. Trimming took off 5 bases at V and 5 bases at J, with 15 bases between the two ends. CDR3 DNA sequence: TGTGCCAGCAGCCTAAGGGACATAAGGAATGAAAAACTGTTTTTT. This codes for CASSLRDIRNEKLFF.

This chain links TRBV7-3 with TRBJ2-3; D is uncertain. Trimming stripped 2 bases from V and 2 bases from J, with 5 bases between. Germline V CDR1 and CDR2: SGHTA, FQGTGA. This CDR3 region has 13 residues. CDR3 loop: CASSLVYTDTQYF. CDR3 bases: TGTGCCAGCAGCTTAGTTTACACAGATACGCAGTATTTT.

V is TRBV7-2 and J is TRBJ2-5; the D is unclear. Germline CDR1 and CDR2: SGHTA and FQGNSA. The CDR3 covers 13 residues. V was cut by 3 bases and J by 1 base, with 6 bases left in between. CDR3 nucleotides: TGTGCCAGCAGCTTTGCGTTCCAAGAGACCCAGTACTTC. It encodes CASSFAFQETQYF.

V usage is TRBV2 and J usage is TRBJ2-6; TRBD2 aligns across 9 bases. Germline V CDR1 and CDR2: SNHLY, FYNNEI. J was trimmed by 1 base and V by 4 bases; bases with no gene match: 8. The CDR3 has 18 amino acids. CDR3 nucleotides: TGTGCCAGCAGTGTCTCCAGCGGGGGGCGATCTGGGGCCAACGTCCTGACTTTC. This sequence encodes CASSVSSGGRSGANVLTF.

The chain recombines TRBV14 with TRBJ1-6; possibly TRBD1 for D (5 bases). V was clipped by 0 bases and J by 7 bases, with 10 bases between them. Per the germline V gene, CDR1 is SGHDN and CDR2 is FVKESK. This CDR3 comprises 15 residues. The CDR3 spells CASSQDRDGNSPLHF. CDR3 nucleotides: TGTGCCAGCAGCCAAGACAGGGATGGCAATTCACCCCTCCACTTT.

This chain connects TRBV5-4 to TRBJ2-3, with 9 bases aligning to TRBD1. V lost 5 bases and J lost 7; bases outside the gene matches: 14. CDR3 length: 16 amino acids. Germline V lookup: CDR1 SGHNT, CDR2 YYREEE (reference sequence). Here the CDR3 DNA reads TGTGCCAGCAGTCTAGAGGACAGGGGAAGGGCTCATACGCAGTATTTT. Residues: CASSLEDRGRAHTQYF.

CDR3 DNA sequence: TGCGCCGTGAAAAGGACAGACCCCTACGAGCAGTACGTC. Amino acids: CAVKRTDPYEQYV. The chain combines TRBV10-1 with TRBJ2-7; D is possibly TRBD1 (6 bases). The V gene's germline CDR1 is WNHNN and CDR2 SYGVQD (reference sequence). V gave up 11 bases and J gave up 2 bases, with 16 bases separating them. CDR3 length: 13 residues.

V is TRBV5-1 and J is TRBJ2-7; no firm D call. CDR1 is SGHRS, CDR2 YFSETQ, per germline. The V gene lost 0 bases and the J gene lost 8 bases, with 6 bases spanning the gap. The CDR3 extends over 11 amino acids. The CDR3, as DNA: TGCGCCAGCAGCTTGGCCAGGCAGCAGTACGTC. It yields the protein CASSLARQQYV.

V is TRBV30 and J is TRBJ2-1, with TRBD1 as a possible D gene (5 bases). CDR3 length: 15 residues. V lost 1 base and J lost 6, with 16 bases in between. CDR1 and CDR2 from the germline V gene are GTSNPN and SVGIG (reference sequence). The CDR3 reads CAWSEPGKVINEQFF. The DNA for the CDR3 is TGTGCCTGGAGTGAGCCAGGGAAGGTGATCAATGAGCAGTTCTTC.

In nucleotides, the CDR3 is TGTGCCAGCAGCTCAACCCCCGGACTAGCGGTCGCAGATACGCAGTATTTT. The encoded protein is CASSSTPGLAVADTQYF. The V and J genes are TRBV11-2 and TRBJ2-3; 10 nucleotides match TRBD2. Trimming at V came to 4 bases and at J to 4 bases, leaving 11 bases not matched to a gene. Germline V gene lookup returns CDR1 SGHAT and CDR2 FQNNGV. CDR3 length: 17 amino acids.

The chain has TRBV5-1 and TRBJ1-2; 9 bases agree with TRBD1. Germline lookup yields CDR1 SGHRS and CDR2 YFSETQ. This CDR3 has 13 residues. Trimming cost V 3 bases and J 8 bases; bases outside gene matches: 5. CDR3 DNA sequence: TGCGCCAGCAGCTCGGGACAGGGCGACGGCTACACCTTC. It specifies CASSSGQGDGYTF. The whole variable domain, filled in from reference TRBV5-1 and TRBJ1-2, reads KAGVTQTPRYLIKTRGQQVTLSCSPISGHRSVSWYQQTPGQGLQFLFEYFSETQRNKGNFPGRFSGRQFSNSRSEMNVSTLELGDSALYLCASSSGQGDGYTFGSGTRLTVV.

This chain connects TRBV6-5 to TRBJ2-7; TRBD1 agrees at 10 bases. CDR3 length equals 14 residues. V dropped 5 bases and J dropped 5; count of bases not matched to a gene: 6. The V gene's germline CDR1 is MNHEY and CDR2 SVGAGI. This CDR3 is CASSRTGGMDEQYF. The CDR3 DNA follows: TGTGCCAGCAGTCGGACAGGGGGAATGGACGAGCAGTACTTC.

The V gene is TRBV27, the J gene TRBJ1-3, with TRBD1 identical over 8 bases. The CDR3 consists of 15 residues. With V trimmed by 5 bases and J by 3 bases, 6 bases remained unmatched. In germline, CDR1 is MNHEY, CDR2 SMNVEV (reference sequence). CDR3 sequence reads: CASSVQGARGNTIYF. In DNA form, the CDR3 reads TGTGCCAGCAGTGTCCAGGGGGCCCGTGGAAACACCATATATTTT.

V is TRBV6-1 and J is TRBJ1-2, with 8 bases matching TRBD1. V shed 5 bases, J shed 2 bases, and the junction held 1 base outside the gene matches. CDR1 is MNHNS, CDR2 SASEGT, per germline. This CDR3 contains 13 residues. CDR3 loop: CASSRDRNYGYTF. The CDR3 DNA is TGTGCCAGCAGTCGGGACAGGAACTATGGCTACACCTTC.

This sequence joins TRBV12-5 and TRBJ2-7, with 7 bases matching TRBD1. This CDR3 spans 17 amino acids. Looked up from germline, CDR1 is LGHNT and CDR2 is FRNRAP. The V gene end was trimmed by 4 bases and the J gene end by 0 bases; junction bases not matched to a gene: 12. As DNA, the CDR3 is TGTGCTAGTGGTTCCCGGACAGGCACTCTTTTCTCCTACGAGCAGTACTTC. This gives the protein CASGSRTGTLFSYEQYF.

This chain connects TRBV13 to TRBJ2-3, with 14 nucleotides matching TRBD2. Looked up from germline, CDR1 is PRHDT and CDR2 is FYEKMQ (reference sequence). The CDR3 runs 17 residues. After removal of 1 base from V and 6 bases from J, the junction contained 6 bases not matched to a gene. This CDR3 reads CASSLAGLAGDPDTQYF. DNA for the CDR3: TGTGCCAGCAGCTTAGCGGGACTAGCGGGGGACCCCGATACGCAGTATTTT.

This clone occurred a few times. V is TRBV30 and J is TRBJ2-3; 8 nucleotides match TRBD1. Trimming removed 1 base from V and 3 bases from J; junction bases left unmatched: 6. The CDR3 spans 15 residues. Germline lookup yields CDR1 GTSNPN and CDR2 SVGIG (reference sequence). CDR3 amino acids: CAWSGETGGTDTQYF. In DNA form, the CDR3 reads TGTGCCTGGAGTGGAGAAACAGGGGGGACAGATACGCAGTATTTT.

This chain uses TRBV9 with TRBJ1-3; D not resolved. The V end lost 3 bases, the J end lost 2 bases, and 6 bases lay between the germline ends. Germline-derived CDR1 and CDR2 are SGDLS and YYNGEE. This CDR3 has 13 residues. The CDR3 bases are TGTGCCAGCAGCGAGCCCCCTGGAAACACCATATATTTT. Residues: CASSEPPGNTIYF.

The chain uses TRBV6-1 and TRBJ2-5, with TRBD2 matching over 10 bases. Unmatched junction bases numbered 6, after V lost 4 bases and J lost 7 bases. The CDR3 totals 14 residues. Germline values: CDR1 MNHNS, CDR2 SASEGT. CDR3 coding DNA: TGTGCCAGCAGTGGGGAGCGGGAGGGAGGGACCCAGTACTTC. This gives the protein CASSGEREGGTQYF.

The V and J genes are TRBV2 and TRBJ2-1; possible D gene TRBD1, 6 bases. CDR1 is SNHLY, CDR2 FYNNEI, per germline. Trimming pared 4 bases from V and 9 bases from J, leaving 13 bases between. CDR3 length: 13 residues. This CDR3 reads CASSATGFGEQFF. The CDR3 nucleotides read TGTGCCAGCAGTGCCACAGGGTTTGGTGAGCAGTTCTTC.